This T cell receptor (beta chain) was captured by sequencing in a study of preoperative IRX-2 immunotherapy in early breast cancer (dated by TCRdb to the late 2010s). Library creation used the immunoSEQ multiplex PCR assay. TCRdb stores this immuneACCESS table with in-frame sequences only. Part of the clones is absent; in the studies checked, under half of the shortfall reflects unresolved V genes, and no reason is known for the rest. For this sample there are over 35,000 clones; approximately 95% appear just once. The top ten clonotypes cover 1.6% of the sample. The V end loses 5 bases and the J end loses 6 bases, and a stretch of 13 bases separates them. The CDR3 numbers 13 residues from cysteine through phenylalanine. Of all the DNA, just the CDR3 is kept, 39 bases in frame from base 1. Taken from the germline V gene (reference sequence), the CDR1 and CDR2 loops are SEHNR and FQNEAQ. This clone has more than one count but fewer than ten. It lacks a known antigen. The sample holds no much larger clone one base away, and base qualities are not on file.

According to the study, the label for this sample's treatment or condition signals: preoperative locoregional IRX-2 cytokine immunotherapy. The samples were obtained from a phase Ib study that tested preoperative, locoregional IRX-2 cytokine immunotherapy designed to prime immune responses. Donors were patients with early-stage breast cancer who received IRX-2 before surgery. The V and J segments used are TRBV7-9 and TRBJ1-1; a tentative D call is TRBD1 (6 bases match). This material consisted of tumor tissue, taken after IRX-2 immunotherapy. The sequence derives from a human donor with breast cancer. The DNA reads TGTGCCAGCAGCCTCGGGACATATCCTGAAGCTTTCTTT. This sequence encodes CASSLGTYPEAFF.